One and the same sample provided the 21 T cell receptor beta chains below, sequenced in a study of T cells in Graves' hyperthyroidism and ophthalmopathy. Researchers amplified the TCR beta CDR3 regions from RNA transcripts. Researchers ran a first-round RT-PCR on the TCR CDR3 using the HTBI primer set. TCRdb reanalysed the multiplex PCR reads using MiXCR and keeps one entry per CDR3 protein. Found here are 300,000 to 400,000 distinct CDR3 sequences, about 21% of them singletons; the top ten hold around half. Sequencing input: blood. These receptors all come from a woman aged 50 to 60 with Graves' hyperthyroidism.

This clonotype was found a few times. The V gene is TRBV20-1, the J gene TRBJ1-6, with 8 nucleotides matching TRBD1. Trimming at V came to 0 bases and at J to 4 bases, leaving 8 bases not matched to a gene. Germline lookup yields CDR1 DFQATT and CDR2 SNEGSKA (reference sequence). The CDR3 consists of 17 residues. The CDR3 nucleotides read TGCAGTGCTAGAGATCCGATGACAGGGGCTTATAATTCACCCCTCCACTTT. Translation: CSARDPMTGAYNSPLHF.

The J gene is TRBJ2-3, the V gene TRBV29-1; tentatively, D is TRBD1 (5 bases). CDR3 length: 10 amino acids. Germline V gene sequence: CDR1 SQVTM, CDR2 ANQGSEA. V lost 3 bases and J 13 bases, leaving 11 bases between the germline ends. The CDR3 loop is CSVDRVVEYF. The CDR3 nucleotides read TGCAGCGTTGACAGGGTTGTCGAGTATTTT.

This clonotype was recorded at least ten times. CDR3 nucleotide sequence: TGTGCCAGCAGTTACTCCACCAGCCCTCAAGAGACCCAGTACTTC. It specifies CASSYSTSPQETQYF. This chain connects TRBV6-6 to TRBJ2-5; D is unresolved. Between the trimmed V and J ends, which lost 0 bases and 2 bases, there was a span of 10 bases. This CDR3 has 15 residues. Germline CDR1 reads MNHNY; CDR2 reads SVGAGI (reference sequence).

In regard to this clonotype: Its ends do not fully match the called genes, so a read error is possible. Here the CDR3 reads CVSSPRPNPNTEAFF. CDR3 bases: TGTGTCAGCAGTCCCCGACCGAACCCGAACACTGAAGCTTTCTTT. This chain joins TRBV6-1 and TRBJ1-1, with D unclear. Germline CDR1 MNHNS, CDR2 SASEGT. This CDR3 comprises 15 residues.

This clonotype appeared many times. This chain links TRBV29-1 with TRBJ1-2; the match to TRBD1 covers 7 bases. Per the germline V gene, CDR1 is SQVTM and CDR2 is ANQGSEA. Losses at the gene ends were 8 bases for V and 7 bases for J; bases not matched to a gene: 7. The CDR3 spans 11 residues. CDR3 loop: CSCTGQSGYTF. CDR3 nucleotides: TGCAGCTGTACGGGACAGTCTGGCTACACCTTC.

This chain connects TRBV5-5 to TRBJ1-2; D might be TRBD1 (5 bases). Germline V gene data show CDR1 as SGHKS and CDR2 as YYEKEE (reference sequence). There are 13 residues in the CDR3. The V gene lost 2 bases and the J gene lost 8 bases, with 13 bases spanning the gap. CDR3 amino acids: CASSFNGGPGYTF. CDR3 nucleotides: TGTGCCAGCAGCTTTAATGGGGGACCAGGCTACACCTTC. Combining the CDR3 with reference TRBV5-5 and TRBJ1-2 gives the whole variable domain DAGVTQSPTHLIKTRGQQVTLRCSPISGHKSVSWYQQVLGQGPQFIFQYYEKEERGRGNFPDRFSARQFPNYSSELNVNALLLGDSALYLCASSFNGGPGYTFGSGTRLTVV.

This clonotype was recorded many times. The CDR3 protein is CSASSDSSYNEQFF. The CDR3 DNA reads TGCAGTGCTAGCAGTGACTCATCTTACAATGAGCAGTTCTTC. The chain has TRBV20-1 and TRBJ2-1; D not resolved. Trimming pared 3 bases from V and 4 bases from J, leaving 13 bases between. CDR3 size: 14 residues. From germline, CDR1 is DFQATT and CDR2 SNEGSKA (reference sequence).

The V call is TRBV20-1, the J call TRBJ2-5; D unclear. CDR3 length: 14 amino acids. V shed 3 bases and J shed 1 base, with 12 bases lying between them. CDR1 and CDR2 from the germline V gene are DFQATT and SNEGSKA (reference sequence). The CDR3 loop reads CSASIGPRQETQYF. Written as DNA, the CDR3 is TGCAGTGCTAGTATTGGTCCTCGCCAAGAGACCCAGTACTTC.

The rearrangement uses TRBV20-1 and TRBJ2-1; possibly TRBD2 for D (6 bases). The germline V and J ends were trimmed by 3 bases and 6 bases, with 24 bases remaining between them. CDR3 size: 17 residues. The V gene's germline CDR1 is DFQATT and CDR2 SNEGSKA (reference sequence). CDR3 DNA: TGCAGTGCTAGGGGTCCATCTAGCGATTTGAGGCTCAATGAGCAGTTCTTC. It specifies CSARGPSSDLRLNEQFF.

This clonotype was picked up many times. The chain is built from TRBV2 and TRBJ2-2, with D uncertain. V was cut by 6 bases and J by 5 bases, with 7 bases left in between. The CDR3 loop spans 12 amino acids. CDR1 is SNHLY and CDR2 is FYNNEI in the germline V gene. The CDR3 nucleotides are TGTGCCAGCAGAGTGCGGACCGGGGAGCTGTTTTTT. It translates to CASRVRTGELFF.

In its sample, this clonotype was seen a few times. This chain links TRBV2 with TRBJ1-1, with D hard to call. Trimming stripped 4 bases from V and 5 bases from J, with 20 bases between. The CDR3 sequence is 16 residues long. Germline CDR1 is SNHLY and CDR2 is FYNNEI. Here the CDR3 DNA reads TGTGCCAGCAGTGGCGGTGACACTAAGGGAGGGACTGAAGCTTTCTTT. Translating gives CASSGGDTKGGTEAFF.

This clonotype appeared many times. V and J are TRBV20-1 and TRBJ2-1, with TRBD2 matching over 9 bases. The CDR3 loop spans 14 amino acids. V lost 1 base, J lost 2 bases, and 0 bases stayed unmatched. Germline V CDR1 and CDR2: DFQATT, SNEGSKA (reference sequence). As DNA, the CDR3 is TGCAGTGCTAGAGGACTAGCGGCCTACAATGAGCAGTTCTTC. Its protein is CSARGLAAYNEQFF.

This clonotype was found once. This chain joins TRBV12-3 or TRBV12-4 and TRBJ1-5; D possibly corresponds to TRBD1 (5 bases). V was pared by 5 bases and J by 1 base, with 15 bases between. The CDR3 is 16 amino acids. DNA of the CDR3: TGTGCCAGCAGTGAAGGGAGGGGTTCGAGCAATCAGCCCCAGCATTTT. It encodes CASSEGRGSSNQPQHF.

This clonotype was counted many times. The chain is built from TRBV27 and TRBJ2-7; 9 nucleotides match TRBD2. This CDR3 comprises 13 residues. Germline V CDR1 and CDR2: MNHEY, SMNVEV (reference sequence). V was pared by 3 bases and J by 4 bases, with 1 base of the junction left unmatched. The CDR3 protein is CASSLTSGYEQYF. The CDR3 nucleotides are TGTGCCAGCAGTTTGACTAGCGGTTACGAGCAGTACTTC.

CDR3 region: CASSLEAGGSYNEQFF. The DNA for the CDR3 is TGTGCCAGCAGCTTAGAGGCTGGTGGGTCCTACAATGAGCAGTTCTTC. The genes are TRBV7-8 and TRBJ2-1; D is uncertain. The CDR3 extends over 16 amino acids. The V gene's germline CDR1 is SGHVS and CDR2 FQNEAQ. V lost 1 base to trimming and J lost 1 base, with 11 bases between them.

V usage is TRBV11-3 and J usage is TRBJ2-1, with D tentatively TRBD1 (5 bases). V shed 5 bases and J shed 4 bases, with 15 bases lying between them. Germline-derived CDR1 and CDR2 are SGHNT and YENEEA. This CDR3 comprises 15 residues. DNA of the CDR3: TGTGCCAGCAGCACATACGGGCAGGGTTACAATGAGCAGTTCTTC. It yields the protein CASSTYGQGYNEQFF.

The V and J genes are TRBV28 and TRBJ2-3; 14 nucleotides line up with TRBD2. Germline CDR1 MDHEN, CDR2 SYDVKM. The V gene end was trimmed by 2 bases and the J gene end by 5 bases; junction bases not matched to a gene: 6. The CDR3 has 17 amino acids. DNA for the CDR3: TGTGCCAGCAGTTTAGGGACTAGCGGGAGTTCAGGAGATACGCAGTATTTT. Translating gives CASSLGTSGSSGDTQYF.

This clonotype showed up just a few times. The chain recombines TRBV20-1 with TRBJ2-1; 10 bases match TRBD1. The CDR3 has 13 residues. Germline V gives CDR1 DFQATT, CDR2 SNEGSKA (reference sequence). V was pared by 8 bases and J by 7 bases, with 8 bases of the junction left unmatched. CDR3 DNA sequence: TGCAGTAAACCGGGACAGGGGATGAATGAGCAGTTCTTC. This codes for CSKPGQGMNEQFF.

This clonotype was seen repeatedly, ten times or more. The chain links TRBV28 to TRBJ2-7; 7 bases line up with TRBD1. J lost 7 bases, V lost 1 base, and 7 bases had no gene match. The CDR3 consists of 14 residues. Germline-derived CDR1 and CDR2 are MDHEN and SYDVKM. The chain's CDR3 is CASSLSVSRGEQYF. CDR3 nucleotide sequence: TGTGCCAGCAGTTTATCTGTTAGCAGGGGGGAGCAGTACTTC.

The V gene is TRBV30, the J gene TRBJ2-6; 7 positions match TRBD2. The CDR3 loop spans 16 amino acids. The V and J ends lost 5 bases and 1 base, in that order; junction bases with no gene match: 8. CDR1 and CDR2 from the germline V gene are GTSNPN and SVGIG (reference sequence). CDR3 sequence reads: CAWGGGGSSGANVLTF. DNA of the CDR3: TGTGCCTGGGGGGGGGGGGGTTCTTCTGGGGCCAACGTCCTGACTTTC.

The table lists this clonotype with many counts. The chain couples TRBV5-1 to TRBJ1-2; D not resolved. Trimming removed 6 bases at V and 2 bases at J, with 14 bases between. Germline-derived CDR1 and CDR2 are SGHRS and YFSETQ. CDR3 length: 14 amino acids. The CDR3 loop reads CASNSDFGNYGYTF. The CDR3 coding sequence is TGCGCCAGCAATTCGGATTTTGGGAACTATGGCTACACCTTC.